The 5 T cell receptor beta chains given below trace back to one sample, sequenced in a study of cytomegalovirus exposure and HLA in healthy donors. PCR employed 60 Vbeta and 13 Jbeta primers. Data came from immunoSEQ multiplex PCR; TCRdb stores just in-frame clones and leaves some out. The table shows 55,000 to 70,000 clones, with about 71% occurring only once. Sequenced material: PBMCs. Receptors were obtained from a woman aged 60-70 years in good health and CMV-seropositive.

This clone has only a few counts. CDR3 in amino acids: CASSLGPQETQYF. CDR3 nucleotide sequence: TGTGCCAGCAGCTTAGGGCCCCAAGAGACCCAGTACTTC. The chain recombines TRBV7-8 with TRBJ2-5; D uncertain. The germline V gene has CDR1 SGHVS and CDR2 FQNEAQ. V lost 1 base to trimming and J lost 1 base, with 4 bases between them. This CDR3 contains 13 residues.

CDR3 residues: CASSVPGTGRNQPQHF. CDR3 bases: TGTGCCAGTAGTGTCCCAGGGACAGGGAGGAATCAGCCCCAGCATTTT. The rearrangement uses TRBV19 and TRBJ1-5; 9 nucleotides align to TRBD1. Trimming cost V 5 bases and J 4 bases; bases outside gene matches: 9. The CDR3 consists of 16 residues. CDR1 is LNHDA and CDR2 is SQIVND in the germline V gene (reference sequence).

The chain joins TRBV19 to TRBJ2-3; TRBD2 agrees at 8 bases. CDR1 and CDR2 from the germline V gene are LNHDA and SQIVND (reference sequence). The V segment lost 3 bases and the J segment 3 bases; nucleotides outside the gene matches: 2. The CDR3 contains 14 residues. Here the CDR3 DNA reads TGTGCCAGTAGTATTGGGACTAGTACAGATACGCAGTATTTT. This codes for CASSIGTSTDTQYF.

In its sample, this clone was seen many times. The chain joins TRBV5-1 to TRBJ1-1; D gene ambiguous. This CDR3 contains 16 residues. Germline CDR1 SGHRS, CDR2 YFSETQ. The ends were cut back, 3 bases at V and 1 base at J, with 16 bases in the middle. The CDR3 nucleotides are TGCGCCAGCAGCTCCGGACGGCAGGACTCGAACACTGAAGCTTTCTTT. Its protein is CASSSGRQDSNTEAFF.

The chain recombines TRBV7-2 with TRBJ2-1; 7 bases fit TRBD2. Germline V gene data show CDR1 as SGHTA and CDR2 as FQGNSA. Trimming cost V 2 bases and J 6 bases; bases outside gene matches: 4. The CDR3 is 14 residues long. CDR3 bases: TGTGCCAGCAGCTTACCGGGGGGACGCAATGAGCAGTTCTTC. As protein: CASSLPGGRNEQFF.